The next 32 T cell receptor beta chains were all read from a single sample in a study of post-analysis software for immune sequencing data. General observations from the study: Controls had lower frequencies than patients of four or five TRBV segments, which included TRBV5-6, TRBV5-1 and TRBV20-1.

What these receptors recognize is not known. Prepared TCR beta cDNA libraries contained unique molecular identifiers. TCRdb re-called the PCR reads through MiXCR, storing one row per CDR3 protein. The sample has 600,000 to 750,000 distinct CDR3 sequences, approximately 59% seen once. The sequencing sample was made of blood. The receptors here all came from a girl aged 2 to 9 with multiple sclerosis.

The CDR3 DNA is TGCGCCAGCAGCTTGGGCGGGGACAGGGATCAGCCCCAGCATTTT. Translated, it gives CASSLGGDRDQPQHF. The V call is TRBV5-1, the J call TRBJ1-5, with 9 bases identical to TRBD1. Per the germline V gene, CDR1 is SGHRS and CDR2 is YFSETQ. Unmatched junction bases numbered 3, after V lost 0 bases and J lost 5 bases. This CDR3 comprises 15 residues.

Only a few counts were recorded for this clonotype. A read error may account for a junction end that differs from germline. V is TRBV27 and J is TRBJ2-7; D is tentatively TRBD1 or TRBD2 (5 bases each). The DNA end favors TRBJ2-5, so the J call may be wrong. The germline V gene has CDR1 MNHEY and CDR2 SMNVEV (reference sequence). CDR3 length equals 17 residues. The CDR3 region is CASSSHKSTGTQGTQYF. In DNA, the CDR3 is TGTGCCAGCAGTTCACACAAGTCCACCGGGACCCAAGGGACCCAGTACTTC.

The chain couples TRBV3-1 to TRBJ1-5, with a possible D match to TRBD1 (6 bases). The germline gives CDR1 LGHDT, CDR2 YNNKEL (reference sequence). The CDR3 totals 15 residues. Deletions cut 2 bases from V and 1 base from J, with 9 bases between. The CDR3: CASSQFTGSNQPQHF. For the CDR3, the DNA is TGTGCCAGCAGCCAATTTACAGGGAGCAATCAGCCCCAGCATTTT.

The V call is TRBV2, the J call TRBJ2-1; 11 bases map to TRBD2. Germline trimming cut 7 bases from V and 1 base from J; bases unmatched to any gene: 3. The CDR3 is 15 residues long. CDR1 SNHLY and CDR2 FYNNEI come from the germline V gene. CDR3 residues: CASKVAGGSYNEQFF. CDR3 DNA sequence: TGTGCCAGCAAGGTAGCGGGAGGGTCCTACAATGAGCAGTTCTTC.

This sequence joins TRBV3-1 and TRBJ2-1; D remains unclear. The germline CDR1 and CDR2 sequences are LGHDT and YNNKEL (reference sequence). The CDR3 extends over 16 amino acids. Trimming left V 3 bases short and J 3 bases short, with 15 bases between. CDR3: CASSQFFVWVYNEQFF. The CDR3 DNA is TGTGCCAGCAGCCAGTTCTTTGTTTGGGTCTACAATGAGCAGTTCTTC.

The chain uses TRBV6-2 or TRBV6-3 and TRBJ1-5; TRBD1 agrees at 7 bases. Trimming at V came to 5 bases and at J to 7 bases, leaving 5 bases not matched to a gene. Germline V gene lookup returns CDR1 MNHEY and CDR2 SVGEGT. CDR3 size: 13 residues. CDR3 bases: TGTGCCAGCAGTCCCCAGGGGGGGCAGCCCCAGCATTTT. Translation gives CASSPQGGQPQHF.

This chain uses TRBV5-1 with TRBJ1-1, with D tentatively TRBD1 (6 bases). The CDR3 has 13 amino acids. Looked up from germline, CDR1 is SGHRS and CDR2 is YFSETQ. The ends were cut back, 6 bases at V and 3 bases at J, with 12 bases in the middle. The CDR3 DNA reads as TGCGCCAGCAAAGCGTCAGGGGACACTGAAGCTTTCTTT. It specifies CASKASGDTEAFF.

The genes are TRBV6-2 or TRBV6-3 and TRBJ2-7; D not certain. Germline V gene lookup returns CDR1 MNHEY and CDR2 SVGEGT. Trimming took off 2 bases at V and 2 bases at J, with 7 bases between the two ends. CDR3 length: 13 residues. The CDR3 region has the DNA TGTGCCAGCAGTTACCAACTTACCTACGAGCAGTACTTC. It is translated as CASSYQLTYEQYF.

This clonotype appeared once. The rearrangement joins TRBV7-2 to TRBJ2-7; 8 nucleotides align to TRBD2. The V gene's germline CDR1 is SGHTA and CDR2 FQGNSA. The CDR3 is made up of 15 amino acids. The V segment lost 5 bases and the J segment 4 bases; nucleotides outside the gene matches: 10. This CDR3 reads CASSIQSGSGYEQYF. DNA for the CDR3: TGTGCCAGCAGCATCCAAAGCGGGAGTGGGTACGAGCAGTACTTC. The full variable domain, with the rest looked up from reference TRBV7-2 and TRBJ2-7, is GAGVSQSPSNKVTEKGKDVELRCDPISGHTALYWYRQSLGQGLEFLIYFQGNSAPDKSGLPSDRFSAERTGGSVSTLTIQRTQQEDSAVYLCASSIQSGSGYEQYFGPGTRLTVT.

This clonotype was detected only a few times. CDR3 sequence reads: CASRRGASTDTQYF. As DNA, the CDR3 is TGTGCCAGCAGAAGGGGGGCTAGCACAGATACGCAGTATTTT. The genes are TRBV7-8 and TRBJ2-3; D may be TRBD1 or TRBD2 (6 bases each). This CDR3 is built from 14 residues. CDR1 SGHVS and CDR2 FQNEAQ come from the germline V gene. The germline V and J ends were trimmed by 6 bases and 0 bases, with 10 bases remaining between them.

This clonotype was counted only a few times. The chain recombines TRBV7-2 with TRBJ1-6; D gene unclear. The CDR3 runs to 12 residues. Trimming stripped 2 bases from V and 15 bases from J, with 11 bases between. Germline CDR1 SGHTA, CDR2 FQGNSA. The chain's CDR3 is CASSLTETDLHF. The CDR3, as DNA: TGTGCCAGCAGCTTAACCGAGACGGACCTCCACTTT.

There are a few counts of this clonotype. This chain uses TRBV25-1 with TRBJ1-4, with D perhaps matching TRBD1 (5 bases). Trimming removed 8 bases from V and 3 bases from J, with 13 bases in between. The CDR3 is 14 residues long. The germline gives CDR1 MGHDK, CDR2 SYGVNS. The CDR3 is CASLEDTANEKLFF. DNA for the CDR3: TGTGCCAGCCTGGAGGACACCGCTAATGAAAAACTGTTTTTT.

This chain uses TRBV27 with TRBJ2-3, with D maybe TRBD1 (6 bases). Trimming left V 4 bases short and J 3 bases short, with 11 bases between. Per germline, CDR1 MNHEY and CDR2 SMNVEV (reference sequence). The CDR3 has 14 residues. CDR3 coding DNA: TGTGCCAGCAGTTCCCACAGGGAAACAGATACGCAGTATTTT. It yields the protein CASSSHRETDTQYF.

The rearrangement uses TRBV5-1 and TRBJ2-3, with TRBD2 as a possible D gene (5 bases). V lost 4 bases to trimming and J lost 3 bases, with 15 bases between them. Germline CDR1 and CDR2: SGHRS and YFSETQ. This CDR3 has 15 amino acids. The CDR3 here is CASSPADGGTDTQYF. CDR3 coding DNA: TGCGCCAGCAGCCCAGCGGACGGTGGGACAGATACGCAGTATTTT.

This clonotype turned up a few times. The J gene is TRBJ2-4, the V gene TRBV20-1, with a possible D match to TRBD1 (5 bases). CDR3 length equals 13 residues. V shed 3 bases and J shed 6 bases, with 12 bases lying between them. CDR1 is DFQATT and CDR2 is SNEGSKA in the germline V gene (reference sequence). CDR3 region: CSARKNDRNIQYF. As DNA, the CDR3 is TGCAGTGCTAGGAAAAACGACAGAAACATTCAGTACTTC.

The chain combines TRBV6-2 or TRBV6-3 with TRBJ2-1; D gene unclear. CDR3 size: 13 residues. Trimming left V 2 bases short and J 4 bases short, with 6 bases between. Per the germline V gene, CDR1 is MNHEY and CDR2 is SVGEGT. In DNA, the CDR3 is TGTGCCAGCAGTTACGAAGGTTACAATGAGCAGTTCTTC. Its translation is CASSYEGYNEQFF.

This clonotype was counted a few times. The CDR3 is CASSAGSPNTDTQYF. The DNA for the CDR3 is TGTGCCAGCAGCGCTGGATCCCCTAATACAGATACGCAGTATTTT. The chain carries TRBV9 and TRBJ2-3; D unclear. V lost 3 bases, J lost 3 bases, and 14 bases lay in between. There are 15 residues in the CDR3. Germline CDR1 reads SGDLS; CDR2 reads YYNGEE.

This clonotype was counted between two and nine times. The rearrangement links TRBV30 to TRBJ1-1; D perhaps matches TRBD1 (6 bases). Between the trimmed V and J ends, which lost 0 bases and 3 bases, there was a span of 8 bases. CDR3 length equals 13 residues. The germline gives CDR1 GTSNPN, CDR2 SVGIG (reference sequence). In nucleotides, the CDR3 is TGTGCCTGGAGTGTTCGGACAGACACTGAAGCTTTCTTT. Translation gives CAWSVRTDTEAFF. Full variable domain (rest looked up from reference TRBV30 and TRBJ1-1): SQTIHQWPATLVQPVGSPLSLECTVEGTSNPNLYWYRQAAGRGLQLLFYSVGIGQISSEVPQNLSASRPQDRQFILSSKKLLLSDSGFYLCAWSVRTDTEAFFGQGTRLTVV.

V gene TRBV12-3 or TRBV12-4 combines with J gene TRBJ1-1, with D possibly being TRBD1 (5 bases). This CDR3 has 15 residues. The V gene lost 5 bases and the J gene lost 5 bases, with 18 bases spanning the gap. The CDR3 spells CASSAERGLWTEAFF. The DNA of the CDR3 is TGTGCCAGCAGTGCCGAGCGGGGCTTATGGACTGAAGCTTTCTTT.

The rearrangement links TRBV20-1 to TRBJ2-3; 7 bases match TRBD1. Trimming cost V 4 bases and J 2 bases; bases outside gene matches: 6. Germline CDR1 is DFQATT and CDR2 is SNEGSKA (reference sequence). The CDR3 length is 14 residues. This CDR3 is CSATQGLVTDTQYF. As DNA, the CDR3 is TGCAGTGCTACACAGGGGTTGGTCACAGATACGCAGTATTTT.

J is TRBJ1-1 and V is TRBV7-2; D perhaps matches TRBD1 (5 bases). The CDR3 contains 13 residues. CDR1 SGHTA and CDR2 FQGNSA come from the germline V gene. V lost 5 bases, J lost 4 bases, and 11 bases lay in between. CDR3 nucleotide sequence: TGTGCCAGCAGCGGGGTGGGGGGCACTGAAGCTTTCTTT. Its translation: CASSGVGGTEAFF.

The genes are TRBV20-1 and TRBJ2-5; 9 nucleotides match TRBD2. CDR3 length: 14 amino acids. Germline-derived CDR1 and CDR2 are DFQATT and SNEGSKA (reference sequence). V was clipped by 1 base and J by 3 bases; unmatched bases: 3. The CDR3 region is CSARVLAGEETQYF. In DNA form, the CDR3 reads TGCAGTGCTAGAGTGTTAGCGGGAGAAGAGACCCAGTACTTC.

A remark on this clonotype: Sequence at one end of the junction differs from germline and may be a read error. This chain joins TRBV7-2 and TRBJ2-5; a weak D match, TRBD2 (9 bases). The J call may be faulty, since TRBJ2-7 better matches the DNA end. The CDR3 has 15 residues. The V gene's germline CDR1 is SGHTA and CDR2 FQGNSA. The chain's CDR3 is CVSSSGGGRAYEQYF. For the CDR3, the DNA is TGTGTCAGCAGCTCAGGGGGCGGGAGGGCCTACGAGCAGTACTTC.

This clonotype was detected only a few times. The chain employs TRBV12-3 or TRBV12-4 and TRBJ1-5, with D uncertain. V lost 5 bases to trimming and J lost 4 bases, with 9 bases between them. This CDR3 contains 13 residues. CDR3 sequence (DNA): TGTGCCAGCAGTCTCGACTGGAATCAGCCCCAGCATTTT. Its protein is CASSLDWNQPQHF.

V gene TRBV5-6 combines with J gene TRBJ1-2; 8 bases line up with TRBD1. CDR3 length: 16 amino acids. V gave up 4 bases and J gave up 4 bases; unmatched junction bases: 12. CDR1 and CDR2 (germline): SGHDT, YYEEEE. CDR3 DNA: TGTGCCAGCAGCATCTCCCCACAGGGGGTATTCTATGGCTACACCTTC. It specifies CASSISPQGVFYGYTF.

The rearrangement uses TRBV20-1 and TRBJ1-2, with D possibly matching TRBD1 (5 bases). The V gene lost 1 base and the J gene lost 1 base, with 10 bases spanning the gap. The CDR3 has 14 amino acids. CDR1 and CDR2 (germline): DFQATT, SNEGSKA (reference sequence). The CDR3: CSARARQHNYGYTF. The CDR3 DNA is TGCAGTGCTAGAGCCCGACAGCATAACTATGGCTACACCTTC.

The chain employs TRBV5-1 and TRBJ2-1, with D perhaps matching TRBD1 or TRBD2 (5 bases each). CDR1 is SGHRS, CDR2 YFSETQ, per germline. Trimming cost V 1 base and J 0 bases, with 11 bases left between them. The CDR3 is made up of 16 amino acids. The CDR3 here is CASSLSEGSSYNEQFF. CDR3 sequence (DNA): TGCGCCAGCAGCTTGTCCGAGGGGAGCTCCTACAATGAGCAGTTCTTC.

The rearrangement links TRBV21-1 to TRBJ2-7; the DNA was not compared with TRBD1, the D call given in the table. TRBV21-1 is classified as a pseudogene. This CDR3 is 14 amino acids long. This CDR3 reads CASSRSGTGNEQYF. The CDR3 coding sequence is TGTGCCAGCAGCAGATCCGGGACAGGGAACGAGCAGTACTTC.

As regards this clonotype: Its ends do not fully match the called genes, so a read error is possible. This chain connects TRBV5-1 to TRBJ2-1; D is unresolved. Germline V gene data show CDR1 as SGHRS and CDR2 as YFSETQ. The length of the CDR3 is 15 residues. The DNA of the CDR3 is TGCGCCAGCAGCTTGGAGAAGGGTTCCTACAATGGGCAGTTCTTC. Protein: CASSLEKGSYNGQFF.

This chain links TRBV20-1 with TRBJ2-5, with D maybe TRBD1 (5 bases). V was cut by 0 bases and J by 5 bases, with 10 bases left in between. Germline V gene data show CDR1 as DFQATT and CDR2 as SNEGSKA (reference sequence). This CDR3 is built from 13 residues. The CDR3 spells CSARDFGAETQYF. DNA of the CDR3: TGCAGTGCTAGAGATTTTGGGGCGGAGACCCAGTACTTC.

The chain carries TRBV19 and TRBJ2-3, with D perhaps matching TRBD2 (6 bases). Germline V gene sequence: CDR1 LNHDA, CDR2 SQIVND (reference sequence). The CDR3 extends over 15 amino acids. Trimming removed 6 bases at V and 4 bases at J, with 17 bases between. The CDR3 reads CASRRVGGTPDTQYF. In nucleotides, the CDR3 is TGTGCCAGTAGGAGGGTTGGAGGGACTCCAGATACGCAGTATTTT.

This clonotype was picked up a small number of times. The chain recombines TRBV29-1 with TRBJ2-1; possible D gene TRBD1, 6 bases. Trimming removed 2 bases at V and 9 bases at J, with 23 bases between. The germline V gene encodes CDR1 SQVTM and CDR2 ANQGSEA. The CDR3 sequence is 16 residues long. In nucleotides, the CDR3 is TGCAGCGTTGAAAGGTCCCGGGACATCGAGGTGGGTGAGCAGTTCTTC. This translates into CSVERSRDIEVGEQFF.